This T cell receptor (beta chain) is from a study of PD-1 blockade in classical Hodgkin lymphoma. CDR1 and CDR2 from the germline V gene are LGHNA and YSLEER. V lost 0 bases, J lost 8 bases, and 7 bases stayed unmatched. The CDR3 is made up of 16 amino acids. Every patient experienced relapse after autologous stem cell transplantation, and brentuximab vedotin exposure varied. Progressive disease, partial response or complete response was each patient's best response. Sequencing was performed with immunoSEQ multiplex PCR; in TCRdb, only in-frame clones are kept and a portion is missing. The sample shows around 34,000 clones, 76% of them seen only once.

The rearrangement links TRBV4-3 to TRBJ2-3; 11 bases fit TRBD2. The clonotype originates from a human donor with classical Hodgkin lymphoma. The input for sequencing was peripheral blood mononuclear cells (PBMCs), taken before the second cycle of nivolumab. CDR3 in amino acids: CASSQDQLAGGGTQYF. The CDR3 DNA reads TGCGCCAGCAGCCAAGATCAGCTAGCGGGGGGCGGTACGCAGTATTTT.